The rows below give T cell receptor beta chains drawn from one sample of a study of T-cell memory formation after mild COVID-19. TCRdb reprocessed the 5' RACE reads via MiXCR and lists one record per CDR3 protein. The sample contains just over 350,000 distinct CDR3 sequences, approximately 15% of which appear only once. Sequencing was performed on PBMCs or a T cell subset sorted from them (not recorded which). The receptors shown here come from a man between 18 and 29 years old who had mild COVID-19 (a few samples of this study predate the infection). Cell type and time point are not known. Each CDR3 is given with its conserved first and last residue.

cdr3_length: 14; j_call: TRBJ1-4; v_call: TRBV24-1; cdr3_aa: CATSGIPEVEKLFF
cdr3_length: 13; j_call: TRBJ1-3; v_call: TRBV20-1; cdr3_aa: CSANRVGGNTIYF
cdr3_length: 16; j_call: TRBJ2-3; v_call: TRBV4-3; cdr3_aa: CASSQDSGYSTDTQYF
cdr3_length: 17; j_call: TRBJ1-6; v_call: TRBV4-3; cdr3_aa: CASSQASLRRYNSPLHF
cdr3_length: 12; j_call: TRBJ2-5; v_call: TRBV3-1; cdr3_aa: CASSHWGETQYF
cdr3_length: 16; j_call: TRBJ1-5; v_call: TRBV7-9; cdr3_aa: CASSSETGRVDQPQHF
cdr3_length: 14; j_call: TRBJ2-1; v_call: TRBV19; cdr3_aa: CASIGTSGVYEQFF
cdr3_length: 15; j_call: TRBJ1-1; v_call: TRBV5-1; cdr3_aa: CASSFSTGMNTEAFF
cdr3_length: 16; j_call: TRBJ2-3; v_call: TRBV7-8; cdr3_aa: CASSSDPTSGDYTQYF
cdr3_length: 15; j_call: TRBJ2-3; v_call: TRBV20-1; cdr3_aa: CSAHGQGGPTDTQYF
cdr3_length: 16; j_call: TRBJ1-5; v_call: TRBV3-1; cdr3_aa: CASSQDNTRGNQPQHF
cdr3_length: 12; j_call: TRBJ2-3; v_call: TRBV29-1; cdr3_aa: CSVEEGTDTQYF
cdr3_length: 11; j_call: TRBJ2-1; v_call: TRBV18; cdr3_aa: CASSDGVEQFF
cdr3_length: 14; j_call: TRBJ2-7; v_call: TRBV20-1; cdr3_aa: CSARRGGPSYEQYF
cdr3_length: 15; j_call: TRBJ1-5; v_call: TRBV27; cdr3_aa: CASSLNPGLNQPQHF
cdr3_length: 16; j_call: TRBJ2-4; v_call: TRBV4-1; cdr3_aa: CASSQAVTVAKNIQYF
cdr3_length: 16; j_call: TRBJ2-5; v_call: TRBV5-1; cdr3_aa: CASSLVSSGGSETQYF
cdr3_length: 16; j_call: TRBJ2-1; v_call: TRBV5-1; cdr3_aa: CASSYQRLAGANEQFF
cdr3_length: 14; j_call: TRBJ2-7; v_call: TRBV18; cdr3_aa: CASSTTGQGYEQYF
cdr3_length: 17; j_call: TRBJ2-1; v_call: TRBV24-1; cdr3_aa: CATSAQVGSFPYNEQFF
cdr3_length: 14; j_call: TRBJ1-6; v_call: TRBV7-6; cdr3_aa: CASSLERQNSPLHF
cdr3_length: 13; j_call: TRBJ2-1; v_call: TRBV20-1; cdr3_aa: CSARDIGSNEQFF
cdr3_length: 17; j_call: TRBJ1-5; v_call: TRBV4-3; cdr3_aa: CASSQGIGRQGLQPQHF